These 9 T cell receptor beta chains originate from one sample sequenced in a study of blood T cells in healthy people across ages. The second PCR ran roughly 7 to 11 cycles with a sample-barcoded 5' primer and J-beta primers. TCRdb re-analysed the 5' RACE reads in MiXCR, keeping a single row per CDR3 protein. The repertoire consists of 1.8 million or so distinct CDR3 sequences, with approximately 40% occurring once and the leading ten covering approximately 22%. The sequencing input was blood. These receptors came from a human donor in good health.

The gene calls are TRBV7-2 and TRBJ1-1; D unresolved. This CDR3 is 14 amino acids long. Per germline, CDR1 SGHTA and CDR2 FQGNSA. V lost 3 bases to trimming and J lost 2 bases, with 10 bases between them. The CDR3 reads CASSLYTLNTEAFF. In DNA, the CDR3 is TGTGCCAGCAGCTTGTACACCCTTAACACTGAAGCTTTCTTT.

This clonotype was counted a few times. V is TRBV28 and J is TRBJ1-2; a possible D gene is TRBD1 (5 bases). The CDR3 loop spans 17 amino acids. The germline V gene encodes CDR1 MDHEN and CDR2 SYDVKM. Trimming pared 3 bases from V and 0 bases from J, leaving 17 bases between. The CDR3 loop is CASSFYLRDQANYGYTF. CDR3 DNA: TGTGCCAGCAGTTTCTACCTCCGGGACCAAGCTAACTATGGCTACACCTTC.

This clonotype has just a few counts. V and J are TRBV5-5 and TRBJ1-2; tentatively, D is TRBD1 (6 bases). V shed 4 bases and J shed 5 bases, with 21 bases lying between them. There are 16 residues in the CDR3. The germline V gene has CDR1 SGHKS and CDR2 YYEKEE (reference sequence). CDR3: CASSPGQNHGGYGYTF. The CDR3 coding sequence is TGTGCCAGCAGCCCCGGACAGAACCACGGAGGGTATGGCTACACCTTC.

This clonotype occurred a few times. V gene TRBV6-4 combines with J gene TRBJ2-1; 8 positions match TRBD2. The CDR3 totals 12 residues. Trimming cost V 2 bases and J 13 bases; bases outside gene matches: 4. CDR1 is MRHNA, CDR2 SNTAGT, per germline. DNA of the CDR3: TGTGCCAGCAGTGACCGGACTAGCCGTCAGTTCTTC. This gives the protein CASSDRTSRQFF.

This sequence joins TRBV6-6 and TRBJ1-2; weak D call: TRBD1 (5 bases). This CDR3 is built from 16 residues. The V gene lost 7 bases and the J gene lost 0 bases, with 18 bases spanning the gap. Germline CDR1 reads MNHNY; CDR2 reads SVGAGI (reference sequence). CDR3 sequence (DNA): TGTGCCAGCATGACCCCGGAGCGGGGCCCTAACTATGGCTACACCTTC. This encodes CASMTPERGPNYGYTF.

This chain connects TRBV7-9 to TRBJ2-1; 7 bases line up with TRBD2. Germline CDR1 SEHNR, CDR2 FQNEAQ (reference sequence). This CDR3 region has 16 residues. Trimming removed 4 bases from V and 5 bases from J; junction bases left unmatched: 11. The CDR3 loop is CASSSLRAGENNEQFF. CDR3 DNA: TGTGCCAGCAGCTCGCTTCGGGCGGGGGAGAACAATGAGCAGTTCTTC.

The V gene is TRBV20-1, the J gene TRBJ1-4, with 9 positions matching TRBD1. The CDR3 sequence is 13 residues long. Germline trimming cut 5 bases from V and 7 bases from J; bases unmatched to any gene: 5. Germline V lookup: CDR1 DFQATT, CDR2 SNEGSKA (reference sequence). In DNA, the CDR3 is TGCAGTGCTGGGGACAGGGCGGTTGAAAAACTGTTTTTT. As protein: CSAGDRAVEKLFF.

In this sample, this clonotype turned up a few times. The V and J genes are TRBV7-2 and TRBJ2-5; 8 nucleotides align to TRBD2. The V gene's germline CDR1 is SGHTA and CDR2 FQGNSA. The CDR3 extends over 15 amino acids. Losses at the gene ends were 5 bases for V and 4 bases for J; bases not matched to a gene: 9. The CDR3 sequence is CASSPLRGGRETQYF. CDR3 sequence (DNA): TGTGCCAGCAGCCCTCTTCGGGGGGGCAGAGAGACCCAGTACTTC.

The J gene is TRBJ2-1, the V gene TRBV29-1, with 7 positions matching TRBD1. The DNA matches TRBJ2-7 better at its end, which makes the J call doubtful. The CDR3 is 14 amino acids. The germline V gene has CDR1 SQVTM and CDR2 ANQGSEA. CDR3 sequence (DNA): TGCAGCGTGACAGGGACAGACGCCTACAATGAGCAGTACTTC. It specifies CSVTGTDAYNEQYF.